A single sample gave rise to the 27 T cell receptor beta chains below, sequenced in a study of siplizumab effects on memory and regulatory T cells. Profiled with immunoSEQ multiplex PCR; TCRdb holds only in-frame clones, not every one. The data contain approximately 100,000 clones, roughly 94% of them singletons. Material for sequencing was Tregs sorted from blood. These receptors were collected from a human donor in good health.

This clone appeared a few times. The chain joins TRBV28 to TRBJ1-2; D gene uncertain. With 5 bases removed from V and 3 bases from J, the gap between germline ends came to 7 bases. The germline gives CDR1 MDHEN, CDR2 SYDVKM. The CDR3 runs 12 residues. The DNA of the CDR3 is TGTGCCAGCAGTCTTGGATACTATGGCTACACCTTC. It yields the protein CASSLGYYGYTF.

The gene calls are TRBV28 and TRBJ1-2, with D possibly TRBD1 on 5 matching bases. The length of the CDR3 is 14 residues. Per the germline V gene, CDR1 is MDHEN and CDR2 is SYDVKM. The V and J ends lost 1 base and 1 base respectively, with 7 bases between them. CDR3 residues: CASSLSGINYGYTF. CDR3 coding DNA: TGTGCCAGCAGTTTATCAGGGATTAACTATGGCTACACCTTC.

DNA for the CDR3: TGTGCCAGCAGCGTAGCCCTTAGACCGACTAGCACAGATACGCAGTATTTT. This gives the protein CASSVALRPTSTDTQYF. V and J are TRBV9 and TRBJ2-3; no reliable D call. This CDR3 has 17 residues. CDR1 SGDLS and CDR2 YYNGEE come from the germline V gene. Trimming stripped 0 bases from V and 0 bases from J, with 14 bases between.

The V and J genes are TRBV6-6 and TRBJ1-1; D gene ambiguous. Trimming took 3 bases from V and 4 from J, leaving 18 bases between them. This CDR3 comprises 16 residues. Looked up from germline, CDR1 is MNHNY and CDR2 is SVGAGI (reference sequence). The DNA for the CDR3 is TGTGCCAGCAGTTATTCGAATCAGCCTAGAGTCACTGAAGCTTTCTTT. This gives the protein CASSYSNQPRVTEAFF.

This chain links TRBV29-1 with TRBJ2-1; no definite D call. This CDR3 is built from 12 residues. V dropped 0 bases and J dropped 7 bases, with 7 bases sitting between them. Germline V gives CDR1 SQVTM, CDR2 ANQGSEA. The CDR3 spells CSVEEGKNEQFF. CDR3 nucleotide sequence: TGCAGCGTTGAAGAGGGGAAAAATGAGCAGTTCTTC.

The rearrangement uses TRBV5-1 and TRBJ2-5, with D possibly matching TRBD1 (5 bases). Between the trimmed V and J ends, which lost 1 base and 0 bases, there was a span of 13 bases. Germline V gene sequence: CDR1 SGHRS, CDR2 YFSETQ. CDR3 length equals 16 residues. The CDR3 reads CASSLFSGLYQETQYF. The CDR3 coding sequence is TGCGCCAGCAGCTTGTTTTCAGGGCTGTACCAAGAGACCCAGTACTTC.

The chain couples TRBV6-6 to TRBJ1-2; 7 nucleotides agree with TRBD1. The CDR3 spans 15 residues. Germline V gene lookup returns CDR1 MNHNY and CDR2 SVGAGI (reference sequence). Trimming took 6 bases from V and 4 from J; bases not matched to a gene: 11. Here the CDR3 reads CASSYNSGTVYGYTF. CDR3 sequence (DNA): TGTGCCAGCAGCTACAATTCCGGGACAGTCTATGGCTACACCTTC.

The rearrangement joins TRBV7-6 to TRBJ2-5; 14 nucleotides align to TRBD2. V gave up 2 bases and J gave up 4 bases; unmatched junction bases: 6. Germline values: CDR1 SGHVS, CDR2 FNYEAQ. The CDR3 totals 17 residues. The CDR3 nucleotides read TGTGCCAGCAGCTTAAAGGGACTAGCGGGAGTGGGAGAGACCCAGTACTTC. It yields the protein CASSLKGLAGVGETQYF.

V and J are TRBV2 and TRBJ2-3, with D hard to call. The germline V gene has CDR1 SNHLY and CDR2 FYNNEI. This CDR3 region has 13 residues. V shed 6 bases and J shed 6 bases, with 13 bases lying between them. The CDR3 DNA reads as TGTGCCAGCAGCGACCAAGGGCTTGATACGCAGTATTTT. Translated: CASSDQGLDTQYF.

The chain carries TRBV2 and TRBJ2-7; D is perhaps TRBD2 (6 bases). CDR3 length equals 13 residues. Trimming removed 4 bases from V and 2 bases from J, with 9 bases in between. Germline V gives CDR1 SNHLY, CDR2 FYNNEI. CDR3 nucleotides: TGTGCCAGCAGTGGGGCGGGAACCTACGAGCAGTACTTC. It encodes CASSGAGTYEQYF.

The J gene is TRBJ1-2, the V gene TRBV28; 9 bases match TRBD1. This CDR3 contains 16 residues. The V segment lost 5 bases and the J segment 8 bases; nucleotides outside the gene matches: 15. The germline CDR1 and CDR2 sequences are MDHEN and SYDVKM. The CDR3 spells CASSDGQGWGARGYTF. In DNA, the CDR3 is TGTGCCAGCAGTGACGGACAGGGGTGGGGGGCGAGGGGCTACACCTTC.

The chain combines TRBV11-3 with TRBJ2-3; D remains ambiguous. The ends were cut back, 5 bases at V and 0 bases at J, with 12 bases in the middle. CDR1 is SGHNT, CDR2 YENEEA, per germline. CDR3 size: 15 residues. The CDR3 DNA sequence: TGTGCCAGCAGCCCGAGGACGGGTAGCACAGATACGCAGTATTTT. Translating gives CASSPRTGSTDTQYF.

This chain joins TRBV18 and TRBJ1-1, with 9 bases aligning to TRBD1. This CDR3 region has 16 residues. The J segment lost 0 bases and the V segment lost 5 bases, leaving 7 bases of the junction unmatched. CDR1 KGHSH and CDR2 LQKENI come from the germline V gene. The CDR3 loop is CASSSQTGGMNTEAFF. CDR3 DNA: TGTGCCAGCTCATCGCAGACAGGGGGTATGAACACTGAAGCTTTCTTT.

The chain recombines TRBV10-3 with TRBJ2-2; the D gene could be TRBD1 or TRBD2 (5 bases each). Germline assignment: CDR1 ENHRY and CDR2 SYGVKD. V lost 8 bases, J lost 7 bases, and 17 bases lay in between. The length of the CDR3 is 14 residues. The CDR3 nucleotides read TGTGCCATCGGATCCGGGACGTCGCTCGGGGAGCTGTTTTTT. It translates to CAIGSGTSLGELFF.

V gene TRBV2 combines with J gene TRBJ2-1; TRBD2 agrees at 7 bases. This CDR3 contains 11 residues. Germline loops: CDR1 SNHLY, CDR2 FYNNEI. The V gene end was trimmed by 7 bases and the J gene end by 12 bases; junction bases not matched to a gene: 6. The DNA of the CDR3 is TGTGCCAGCAACAGATGGGGGGGGCAGTTCTTC. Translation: CASNRWGGQFF.

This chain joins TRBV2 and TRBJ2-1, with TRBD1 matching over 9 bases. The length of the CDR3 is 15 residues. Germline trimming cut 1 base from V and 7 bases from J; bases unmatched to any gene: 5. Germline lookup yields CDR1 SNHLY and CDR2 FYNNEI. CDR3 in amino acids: CASSEVGTGWNEQFF. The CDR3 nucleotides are TGTGCCAGCAGTGAAGTCGGGACAGGGTGGAATGAGCAGTTCTTC.

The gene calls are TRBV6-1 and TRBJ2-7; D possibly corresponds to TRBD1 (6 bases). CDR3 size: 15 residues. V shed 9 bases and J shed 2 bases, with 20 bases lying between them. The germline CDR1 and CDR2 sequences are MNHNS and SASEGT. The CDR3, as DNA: TGTGCCAGTAGGACAGTTCACGCCGGACCCTACGAGCAGTACTTC. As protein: CASRTVHAGPYEQYF.

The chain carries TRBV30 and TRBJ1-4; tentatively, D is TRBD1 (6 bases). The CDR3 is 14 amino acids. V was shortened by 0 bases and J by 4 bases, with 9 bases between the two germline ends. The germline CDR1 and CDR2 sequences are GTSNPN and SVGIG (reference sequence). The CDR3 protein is CAWSVRGGNEKLFF. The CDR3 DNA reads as TGTGCCTGGAGTGTAAGGGGGGGTAATGAAAAACTGTTTTTT.

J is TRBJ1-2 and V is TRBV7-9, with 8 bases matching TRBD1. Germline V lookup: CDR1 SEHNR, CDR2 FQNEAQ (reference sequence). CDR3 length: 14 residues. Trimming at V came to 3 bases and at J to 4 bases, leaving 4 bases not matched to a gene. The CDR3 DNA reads TGTGCCAGCAGCTTGTGGACAGGGACCTATGGCTACACCTTC. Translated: CASSLWTGTYGYTF.

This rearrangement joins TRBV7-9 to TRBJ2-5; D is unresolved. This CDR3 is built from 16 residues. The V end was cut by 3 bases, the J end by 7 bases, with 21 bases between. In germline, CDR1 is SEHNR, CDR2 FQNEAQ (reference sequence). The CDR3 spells CASSFEASRPIGTQYF. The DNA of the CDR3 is TGTGCCAGCAGCTTTGAGGCATCTAGGCCGATTGGGACCCAGTACTTC. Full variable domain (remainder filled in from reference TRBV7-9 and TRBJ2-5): DTGVSQNPRHKITKRGQNVTFRCDPISEHNRLYWYRQTLGQGPEFLTYFQNEAQLEKSRLLSDRFSAERPKGSFSTLEIQRTEQGDSAMYLCASSFEASRPIGTQYFGPGTRLLVL.

The CDR3 loop is CASSLLPGMVTGELFF. CDR3 nucleotides: TGTGCCAGCAGCTTGTTGCCAGGCATGGTCACCGGGGAGCTGTTTTTT. V and J are TRBV5-5 and TRBJ2-2; D call uncertain. Trimming shortened V by 1 base and J by 4 bases, and 14 bases separated the two germline ends. The CDR3 has 16 amino acids. Per germline, CDR1 SGHKS and CDR2 YYEKEE (reference sequence).

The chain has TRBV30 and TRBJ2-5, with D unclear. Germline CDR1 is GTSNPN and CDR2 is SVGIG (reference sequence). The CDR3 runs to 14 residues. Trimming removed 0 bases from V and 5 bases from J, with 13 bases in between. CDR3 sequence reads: CAWSVQIGTETQYF. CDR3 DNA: TGTGCCTGGAGTGTACAGATAGGTACCGAGACCCAGTACTTC.

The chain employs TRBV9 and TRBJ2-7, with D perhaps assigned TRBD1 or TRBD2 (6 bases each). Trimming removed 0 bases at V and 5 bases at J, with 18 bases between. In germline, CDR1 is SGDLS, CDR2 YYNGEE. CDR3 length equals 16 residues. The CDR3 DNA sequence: TGTGCCAGCAGCGTAGGACCCTTGGGGGGCATCGACGAGCAGTACTTC. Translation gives CASSVGPLGGIDEQYF.

CDR3 sequence reads: CASSPRPGIFYGYTF. Here the CDR3 DNA reads TGTGCCAGCAGCCCTCGCCCGGGGATCTTCTATGGCTACACCTTC. The chain uses TRBV28 and TRBJ1-2; no reliable D call. Germline lookup yields CDR1 MDHEN and CDR2 SYDVKM. V lost 6 bases, J lost 4 bases, and 18 bases lay in between. The CDR3 loop spans 15 amino acids.

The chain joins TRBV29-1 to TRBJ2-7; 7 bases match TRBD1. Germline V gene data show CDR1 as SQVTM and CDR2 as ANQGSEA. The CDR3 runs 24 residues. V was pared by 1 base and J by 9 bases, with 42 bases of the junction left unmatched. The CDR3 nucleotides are TGCAGCGTTGAAGTCTTGCATAGGGGGACACCAGGGGGTACGTCGTCTCTTCCCCGTTCCGGGCAGTACTTC. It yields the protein CSVEVLHRGTPGGTSSLPRSGQYF.

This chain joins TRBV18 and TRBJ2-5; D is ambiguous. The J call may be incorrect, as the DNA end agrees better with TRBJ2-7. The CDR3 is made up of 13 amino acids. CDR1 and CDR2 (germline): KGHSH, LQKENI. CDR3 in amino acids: CASSPKGSYEQYF. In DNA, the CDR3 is TGTGCCAGCTCACCTAAAGGATCCTACGAGCAGTACTTC.

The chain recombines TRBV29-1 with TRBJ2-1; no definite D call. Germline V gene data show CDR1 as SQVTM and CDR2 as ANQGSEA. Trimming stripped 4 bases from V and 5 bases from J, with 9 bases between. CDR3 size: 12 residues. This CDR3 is CSVGSGDNEQFF. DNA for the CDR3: TGCAGCGTTGGTTCTGGGGACAATGAGCAGTTCTTC.